This is a list of T cell receptor beta chains from one sample in a study of cytomegalovirus exposure and HLA in healthy donors. TCRdb's table, derived via immunoSEQ multiplex PCR, lists solely in-frame clones and lacks some. The data contain some 140,000 clones, 84% of them singletons. The material sequenced was PBMCs. These receptors came from a woman in her 30s in good health and CMV-seronegative. Each CDR3 is given with its conserved first and last residue. The D gene is left open where the match is weak. The size field is filled for only some rows; it gives once, few, many or a size class.

abundance	d_gene	v_gene	j_gene	CDR3nt	CDR3aa
.	TRBD1	TRBV13	TRBJ2-7	TGTGCCAGCAGCTTAGGCCTAAAGACAGGGGTTTCCTACGAGCAGTACTTC	CASSLGLKTGVSYEQYF
once	.	TRBV5-1	TRBJ1-1	TGCGCCACTTCGACTGAAAACATGAACACTGAAGCTTTCTTT	CATSTENMNTEAFF
many	TRBD2	TRBV11-2	TRBJ2-7	TGTGCCAGCAGGCCTAGAGGCGAGCGGGGGGGCCTTTACGAGCAGTACTTC	CASRPRGERGGLYEQYF
.	.	TRBV30	TRBJ1-4	TGTGCCCGAAGGGAGTTCAATGAAAAACTGTTTTTT	CARREFNEKLFF
.	TRBD1	TRBV30	TRBJ1-2	TGTGCCTGGGAGACAGGGGTCGGCTATGGCTACACCTTC	CAWETGVGYGYTF
.	.	TRBV5-4	TRBJ1-1	TGTGCCAGCAGCTTGTTTTATCAGGGAAAGACTGAAGCTTTCTTT	CASSLFYQGKTEAFF
.	.	TRBV7-7	TRBJ2-5	TGTGCCAGCAGCCTTGGGCCAGGGGCCCAAGAGACCCAGTACTTC	CASSLGPGAQETQYF
.	.	TRBV4-2	TRBJ1-2	TGTGCCAGCAGCCAAGTAATTCGAGATGGCTACACCTTC	CASSQVIRDGYTF
.	.	TRBV7-2	TRBJ1-5	TGTGCCAGCAGCTTAGGCCCAGGGCGACATAGCAATCAGCCCCAGCATTTT	CASSLGPGRHSNQPQHF
.	.	TRBV5-1	TRBJ1-4	TGCGCCAGCAGCTCCGATAGGGGGTTAAACGAAAAACTGTTTTTT	CASSSDRGLNEKLFF
.	TRBD1	TRBV11-2	TRBJ1-4	TGTGCCAGCAGGAGACAGGGTTGGTCTCATGAAAAACTGTTTTTT	CASRRQGWSHEKLFF
.	TRBD1	TRBV7-3	TRBJ1-6	TGTGCCAGCAGCTTAAGGGCAGGGGGCAATTCACCCCTCCACTTT	CASSLRAGGNSPLHF